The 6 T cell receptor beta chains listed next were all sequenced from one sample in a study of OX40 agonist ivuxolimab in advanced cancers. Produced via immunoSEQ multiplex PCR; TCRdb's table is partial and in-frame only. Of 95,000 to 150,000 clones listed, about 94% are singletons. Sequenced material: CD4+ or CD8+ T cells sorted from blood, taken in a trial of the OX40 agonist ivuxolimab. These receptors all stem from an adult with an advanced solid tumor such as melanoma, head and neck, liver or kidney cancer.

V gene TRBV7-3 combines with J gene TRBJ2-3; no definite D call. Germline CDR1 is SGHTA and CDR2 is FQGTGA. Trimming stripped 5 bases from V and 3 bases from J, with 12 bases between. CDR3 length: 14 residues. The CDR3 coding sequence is TGTGCCAGCAGCGCCGTTGGAAGTACAGATACGCAGTATTTT. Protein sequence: CASSAVGSTDTQYF. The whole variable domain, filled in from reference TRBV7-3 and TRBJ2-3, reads GAGVSQTPSNKVTEKGKYVELRCDPISGHTALYWYRQSLGQGPEFLIYFQGTGAADDSGLPNDRFFAVRPEGSVSTLKIQRTERGDSAVYLCASSAVGSTDTQYFGPGTRLTVL.

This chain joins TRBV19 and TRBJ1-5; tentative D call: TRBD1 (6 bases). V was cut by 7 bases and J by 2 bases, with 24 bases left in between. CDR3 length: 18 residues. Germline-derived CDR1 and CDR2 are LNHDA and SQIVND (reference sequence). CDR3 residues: CASTPEGGKFDGNQPQHF. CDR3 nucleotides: TGTGCCAGTACACCGGAGGGGGGGAAGTTCGATGGCAATCAGCCCCAGCATTTT.

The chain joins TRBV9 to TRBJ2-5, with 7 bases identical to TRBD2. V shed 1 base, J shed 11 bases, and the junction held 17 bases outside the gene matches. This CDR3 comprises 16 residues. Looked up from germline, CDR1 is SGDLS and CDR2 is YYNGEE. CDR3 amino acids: CASSVIDVRGEREQYF. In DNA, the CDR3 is TGTGCCAGCAGCGTAATCGACGTCCGGGGGGAACGAGAGCAGTACTTC.

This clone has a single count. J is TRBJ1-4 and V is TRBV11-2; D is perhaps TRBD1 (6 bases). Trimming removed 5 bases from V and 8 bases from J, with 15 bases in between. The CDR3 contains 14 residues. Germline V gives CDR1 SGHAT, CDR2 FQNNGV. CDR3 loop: CASSVLPGAEKLFF. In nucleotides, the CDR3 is TGTGCCAGCAGCGTGCTCCCGGGGGCCGAAAAACTGTTTTTT.

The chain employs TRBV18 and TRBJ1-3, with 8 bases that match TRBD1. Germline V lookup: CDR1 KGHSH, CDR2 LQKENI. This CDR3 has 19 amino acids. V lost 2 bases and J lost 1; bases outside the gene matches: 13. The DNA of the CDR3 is TGTGCCAGCTCACCAGTGAGACAGGGGAAGGTTCTATCTGGAAACACCATATATTTT. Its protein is CASSPVRQGKVLSGNTIYF. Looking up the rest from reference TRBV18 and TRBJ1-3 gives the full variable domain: NAGVMQNPRHLVRRRGQEARLRCSPMKGHSHVYWYRQLPEEGLKFMVYLQKENIIDESGMPKERFSAEFPKEGPSILRIQQVVRGDSAAYFCASSPVRQGKVLSGNTIYFGEGSWLTVV.

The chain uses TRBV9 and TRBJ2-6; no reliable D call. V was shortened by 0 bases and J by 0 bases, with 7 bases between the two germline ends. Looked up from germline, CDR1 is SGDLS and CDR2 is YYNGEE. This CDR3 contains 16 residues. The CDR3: CASSVVRSSGANVLTF. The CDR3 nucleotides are TGTGCCAGCAGCGTAGTCAGAAGCTCTGGGGCCAACGTCCTGACTTTC.